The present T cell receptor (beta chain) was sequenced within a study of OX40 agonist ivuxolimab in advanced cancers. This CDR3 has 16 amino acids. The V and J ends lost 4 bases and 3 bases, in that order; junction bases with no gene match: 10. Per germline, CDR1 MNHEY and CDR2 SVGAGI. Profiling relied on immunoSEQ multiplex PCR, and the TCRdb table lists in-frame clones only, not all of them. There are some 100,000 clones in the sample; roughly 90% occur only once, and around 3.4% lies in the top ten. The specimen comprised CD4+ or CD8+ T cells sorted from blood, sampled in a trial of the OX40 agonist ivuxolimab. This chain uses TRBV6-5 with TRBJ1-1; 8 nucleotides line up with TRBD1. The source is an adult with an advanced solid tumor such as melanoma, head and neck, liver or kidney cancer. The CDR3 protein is CASSLTGGGPDTEAFF. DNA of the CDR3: TGTGCCAGCAGTTTAACAGGGGGAGGCCCGGACACTGAAGCTTTCTTT.